These 8 T cell receptor beta chains were all obtained from the same sample, sequenced in a study of early T cells in non-severe SARS-CoV-2 infection. Using its own MiXCR run on the 5' RACE reads, TCRdb lists one record per CDR3 protein. The data hold fewer than 100,000 distinct CDR3 sequences, with about 6% observed a single time. Sequenced input: whole blood. The receptors shown here come from an adult who was a healthcare worker with PCR-confirmed SARS-CoV-2 infection or an uninfected control (not recorded which).

The rearrangement links TRBV4-1 to TRBJ2-1; D remains unclear. CDR1 is MGHRA and CDR2 is YSYEKL in the germline V gene. The V end lost 1 base, the J end lost 5 bases, and 6 bases lay between the germline ends. This CDR3 comprises 13 residues. This chain's CDR3 is CASSQVSHNEQFF. CDR3 coding DNA: TGCGCCAGCAGCCAAGTTAGTCACAATGAGCAGTTCTTC.

This clonotype appeared many times. This chain uses TRBV20-1 with TRBJ1-2; 12 nucleotides match TRBD1. V shed 6 bases and J 7 bases; nucleotides not matched to a gene: 6. CDR1 and CDR2 (germline): DFQATT, SNEGSKA (reference sequence). CDR3 length equals 13 residues. The CDR3: CSAPGQGATGYTF. As DNA, the CDR3 is TGCAGTGCGCCGGGACAGGGGGCGACTGGCTACACCTTC.

This clonotype was seen only a few times. The chain recombines TRBV28 with TRBJ2-3, with TRBD2 matching 10 bases. J gave up 5 bases and V 6 bases, and 14 bases lay outside the gene matches. The CDR3 has 17 amino acids. Germline-derived CDR1 and CDR2 are MDHEN and SYDVKM. CDR3 region: CASSLARLAGVEDTQYF. The CDR3 nucleotides read TGTGCCAGCAGCCTAGCGCGGCTAGCGGGGGTTGAAGATACGCAGTATTTT.

This sequence joins TRBV10-2 and TRBJ2-3; a weak D match, TRBD2 (5 bases). CDR1 WSHSY and CDR2 SAAADI come from the germline V gene. The CDR3 loop spans 16 amino acids. V was cut by 3 bases and J by 0 bases, with 13 bases left in between. The CDR3 nucleotides are TGCGCCAGCAGTGATTCAGCGGAGCCTAGCACAGATACGCAGTATTTT. Translating it yields CASSDSAEPSTDTQYF.

This clonotype came up once. V usage is TRBV27 and J usage is TRBJ2-1, with 8 bases matching TRBD2. The germline V gene has CDR1 MNHEY and CDR2 SMNVEV (reference sequence). The CDR3 consists of 14 residues. V was clipped by 6 bases and J by 0 bases; unmatched bases: 1. CDR3 region: CASRGTSSYNEQFF. The CDR3 region has the DNA TGTGCCAGCAGGGGGACTAGCTCCTACAATGAGCAGTTCTTC.

This clonotype has more than one count but fewer than ten. The V gene is TRBV3-2, the J gene TRBJ2-1; TRBD2 is taken as the D call from the table, unchecked against the DNA. TRBV3-2 is a pseudogene. The CDR3 covers 15 residues. Here the CDR3 DNA reads TGTGCCAGCAGCCAAGACCTCCTCCTATACAATGAGCAGTTCTTC. It translates to CASSQDLLLYNEQFF.

This clonotype showed up just a few times. This rearrangement joins TRBV7-2 to TRBJ2-7; D might be TRBD2 (5 bases). The V gene lost 5 bases and the J gene lost 5 bases, with 16 bases spanning the gap. The germline V gene encodes CDR1 SGHTA and CDR2 FQGNSA. This CDR3 has 14 residues. The CDR3 region has the DNA TGTGCCAGCAGCCGACTACCCCTGGGGAACGAGCAGTACTTC. Its protein is CASSRLPLGNEQYF.

This sequence joins TRBV20-1 and TRBJ2-7; 8 positions agree with TRBD1. The junction had 8 bases not matched to a gene; V was cut back by 4 bases and J by 0 bases. The CDR3 extends over 15 amino acids. CDR1 and CDR2 from the germline V gene are DFQATT and SNEGSKA (reference sequence). The DNA of the CDR3 is TGCAGTGCTACGGAGGGACAGGTTAGCTCCTACGAGCAGTACTTC. Its translation is CSATEGQVSSYEQYF.